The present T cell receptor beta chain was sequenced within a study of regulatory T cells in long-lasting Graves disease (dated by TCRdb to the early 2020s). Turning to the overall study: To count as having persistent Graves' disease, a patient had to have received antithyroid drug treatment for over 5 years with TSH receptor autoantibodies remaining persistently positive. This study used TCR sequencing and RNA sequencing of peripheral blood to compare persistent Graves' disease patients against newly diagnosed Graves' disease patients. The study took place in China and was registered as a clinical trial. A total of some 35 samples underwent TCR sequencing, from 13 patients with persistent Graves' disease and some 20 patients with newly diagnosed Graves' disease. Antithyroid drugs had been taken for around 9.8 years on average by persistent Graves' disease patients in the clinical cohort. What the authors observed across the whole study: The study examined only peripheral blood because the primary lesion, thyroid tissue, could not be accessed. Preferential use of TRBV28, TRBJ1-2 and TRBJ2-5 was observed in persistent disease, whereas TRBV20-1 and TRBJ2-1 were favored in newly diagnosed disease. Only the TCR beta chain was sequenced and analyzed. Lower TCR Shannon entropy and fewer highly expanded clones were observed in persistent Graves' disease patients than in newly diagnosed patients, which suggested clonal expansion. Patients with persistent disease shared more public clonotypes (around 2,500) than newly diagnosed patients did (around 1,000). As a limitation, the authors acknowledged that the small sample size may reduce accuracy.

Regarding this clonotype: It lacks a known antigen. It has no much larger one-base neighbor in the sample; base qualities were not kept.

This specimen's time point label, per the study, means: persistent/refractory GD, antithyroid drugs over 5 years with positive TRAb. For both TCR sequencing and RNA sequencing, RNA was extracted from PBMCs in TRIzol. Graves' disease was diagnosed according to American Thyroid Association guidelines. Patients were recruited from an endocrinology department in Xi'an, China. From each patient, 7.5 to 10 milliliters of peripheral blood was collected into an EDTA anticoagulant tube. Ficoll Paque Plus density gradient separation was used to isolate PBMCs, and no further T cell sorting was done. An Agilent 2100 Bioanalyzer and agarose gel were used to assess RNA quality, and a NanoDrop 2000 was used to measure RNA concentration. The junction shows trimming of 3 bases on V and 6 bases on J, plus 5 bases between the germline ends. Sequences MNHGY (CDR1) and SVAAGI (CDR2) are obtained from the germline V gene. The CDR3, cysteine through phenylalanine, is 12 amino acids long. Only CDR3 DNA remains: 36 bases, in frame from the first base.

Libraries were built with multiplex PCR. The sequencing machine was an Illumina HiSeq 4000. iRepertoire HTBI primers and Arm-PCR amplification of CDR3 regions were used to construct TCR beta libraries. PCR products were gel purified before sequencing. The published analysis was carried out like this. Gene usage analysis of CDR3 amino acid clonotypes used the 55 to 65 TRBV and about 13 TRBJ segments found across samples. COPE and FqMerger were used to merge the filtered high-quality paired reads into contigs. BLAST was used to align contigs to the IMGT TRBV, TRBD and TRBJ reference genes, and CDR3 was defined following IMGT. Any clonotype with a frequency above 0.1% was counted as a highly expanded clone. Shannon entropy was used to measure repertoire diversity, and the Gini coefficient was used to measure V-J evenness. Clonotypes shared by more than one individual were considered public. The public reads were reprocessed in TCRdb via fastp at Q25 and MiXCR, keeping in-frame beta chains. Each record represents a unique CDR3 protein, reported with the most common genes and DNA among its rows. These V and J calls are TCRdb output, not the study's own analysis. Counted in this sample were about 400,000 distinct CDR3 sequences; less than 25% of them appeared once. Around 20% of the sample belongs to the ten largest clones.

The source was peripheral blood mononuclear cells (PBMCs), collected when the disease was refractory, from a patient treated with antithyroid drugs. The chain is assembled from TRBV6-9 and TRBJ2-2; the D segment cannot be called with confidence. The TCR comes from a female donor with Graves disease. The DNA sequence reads TGTGCCAGCAGTTACCTGCCCGGGGAGCTGTTTTTT. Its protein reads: CASSYLPGELFF.